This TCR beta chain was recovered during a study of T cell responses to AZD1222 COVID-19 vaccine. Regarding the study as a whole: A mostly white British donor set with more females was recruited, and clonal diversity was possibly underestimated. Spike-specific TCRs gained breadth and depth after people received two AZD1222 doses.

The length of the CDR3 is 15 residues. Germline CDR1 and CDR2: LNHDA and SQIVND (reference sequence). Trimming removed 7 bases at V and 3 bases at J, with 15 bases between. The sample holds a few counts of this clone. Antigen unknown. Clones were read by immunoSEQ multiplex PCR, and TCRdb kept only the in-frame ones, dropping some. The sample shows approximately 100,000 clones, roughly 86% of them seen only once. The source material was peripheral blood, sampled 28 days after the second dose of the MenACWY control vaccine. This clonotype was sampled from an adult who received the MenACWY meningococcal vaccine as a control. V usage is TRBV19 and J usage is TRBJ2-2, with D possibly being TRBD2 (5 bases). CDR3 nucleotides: TGTGCCAGTACGAGTGGACGGGGATACACCGGGGAGCTGTTTTTT. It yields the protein CASTSGRGYTGELFF.